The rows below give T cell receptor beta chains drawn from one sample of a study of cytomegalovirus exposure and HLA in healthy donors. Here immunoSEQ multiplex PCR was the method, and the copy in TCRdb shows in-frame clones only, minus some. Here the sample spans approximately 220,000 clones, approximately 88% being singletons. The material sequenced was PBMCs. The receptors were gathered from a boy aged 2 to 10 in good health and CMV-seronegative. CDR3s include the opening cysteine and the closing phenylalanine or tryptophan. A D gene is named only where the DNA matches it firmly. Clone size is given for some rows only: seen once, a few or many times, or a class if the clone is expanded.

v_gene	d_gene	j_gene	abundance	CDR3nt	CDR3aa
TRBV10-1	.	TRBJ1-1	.	TGCGCCAGCAGTGAGGAACTCGGGATGTACACTGAAGCTTTCTTT	CASSEELGMYTEAFF
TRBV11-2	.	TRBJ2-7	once	TGTGCCAGCAGCTCCCAAAGGGGTACCTACGAGCAGTACTTC	CASSSQRGTYEQYF
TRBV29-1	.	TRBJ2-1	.	TGCAGCGTTGCTAGTCGGCTAGCCCGATGGAATGAGCAGTTCTTC	CSVASRLARWNEQFF
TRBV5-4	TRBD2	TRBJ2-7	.	TGTGCCAGCAGCTTGGATGGACTAGCGGGGGGAGAGCAGTACTTC	CASSLDGLAGGEQYF
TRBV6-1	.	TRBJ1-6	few	TGTGCCATCACACCTCAATCTTACAATTCACCCCTCCACTTT	CAITPQSYNSPLHF
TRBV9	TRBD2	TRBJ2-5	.	TGTGCCAGCAGCGACCGGGGGAGGGGACCAGAGACCCAGTACTTC	CASSDRGRGPETQYF
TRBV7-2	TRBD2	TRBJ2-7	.	TGTGCCAGCAGCCCGACTAGCAGATACGAGCAGTACTTC	CASSPTSRYEQYF
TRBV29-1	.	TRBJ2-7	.	TGCAGCGCCCGTGGGGGGAGCTCCTACGAGCAGTACTTC	CSARGGSSYEQYF
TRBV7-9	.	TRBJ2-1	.	TGTGCCAGCAGCTTAGTTCCAGCGAGAATGTCCTACAATGAGCAGTTCTTC	CASSLVPARMSYNEQFF
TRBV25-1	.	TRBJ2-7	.	TGTGCCAGCCGTAGCTCTGGTCGCTCCTACGAGCAGTACTTC	CASRSSGRSYEQYF
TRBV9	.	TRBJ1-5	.	TGTGCCAGCAGCGTAGGGGGCGTCGGCAATCAGCCCCAGCATTTT	CASSVGGVGNQPQHF
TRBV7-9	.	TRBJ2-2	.	TGTGCCAGCAGCCCGTCGGGGGTCCTGTTGAACACCGGGGAGCTGTTTTTT	CASSPSGVLLNTGELFF
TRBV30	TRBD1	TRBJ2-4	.	TGTGCCTGGAGTGTAGGGACAGGGGCCAAAAACATTCAGTACTTC	CAWSVGTGAKNIQYF
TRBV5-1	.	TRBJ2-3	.	TGCGCCAGCAGCCTACAGATAGGCACAGATACGCAGTATTTT	CASSLQIGTDTQYF
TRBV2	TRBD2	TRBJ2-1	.	TGTGCCAGCAGAGGTTCTGGGACTAGCGGGGGGGGTGAGCAGTTCTTC	CASRGSGTSGGGEQFF
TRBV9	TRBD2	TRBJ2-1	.	TGTGCCAGCAGCGTAGAGGGTAGCGGGGGGGCCAGGGATGAGCAGTTCTTC	CASSVEGSGGARDEQFF
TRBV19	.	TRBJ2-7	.	TGTGCCAGTACTGATACAACCGAGCAGTACTTC	CASTDTTEQYF
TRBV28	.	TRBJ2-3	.	TGTGCCAGCAGTTTAGCACGGGATACGCAGTATTTT	CASSLARDTQYF
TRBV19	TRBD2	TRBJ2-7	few	TGTGCCACTACGTTCGGGGGGGATGGCGAGCAGTACTTC	CATTFGGDGEQYF
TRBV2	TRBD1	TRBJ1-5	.	TGTGCCAGCAGTGGGACAGGGCCCCAGCCCCAGCATTTT	CASSGTGPQPQHF
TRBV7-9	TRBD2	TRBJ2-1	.	TGTGCCAGCAGCAGGGGACTAGGAGGTGGCAATGAGCAGTTCTTC	CASSRGLGGGNEQFF
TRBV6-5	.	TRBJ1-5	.	TGTGCCAGCGGAGGGGACCCTAATCAGCCCCAGCATTTT	CASGGDPNQPQHF
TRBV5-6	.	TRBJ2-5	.	TGTGCCAGCAGCTTGGCCAAATCCTTTTCTCCTCAGCAGTACTTC	CASSLAKSFSPQQYF
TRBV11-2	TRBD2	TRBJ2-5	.	TGTGCCAGCAGCTTAGAACTAGCGGGGGGACGGCAAGAGACCCAGTACTTC	CASSLELAGGRQETQYF
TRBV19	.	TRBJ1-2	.	TGTGCCAGTAGTATAGTTTCAGCGACCTATGGCTACACCTTC	CASSIVSATYGYTF
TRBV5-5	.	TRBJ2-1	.	TGTGCCAGCAGCTGGCGGGGACTTAACAATGAGCAGTTCTTC	CASSWRGLNNEQFF
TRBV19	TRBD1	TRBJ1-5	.	TGTGCCAGTATGGCTCCGGGACAGGGGCGGCAGCCCCAGCATTTT	CASMAPGQGRQPQHF
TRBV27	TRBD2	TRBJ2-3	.	TGTGCCAGCAGTTCCGGGACTAGCGGGAGAGATACGCAGTATTTT	CASSSGTSGRDTQYF
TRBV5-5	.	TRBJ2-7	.	TGTGCCAGCAGCTTGCAGGGGATGGTCTACGAGCAGTACTTC	CASSLQGMVYEQYF
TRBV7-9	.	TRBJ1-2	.	TGTGCCAGCAGCTCTCAGGGGCCCGCTAACTATGGCTACACCTTC	CASSSQGPANYGYTF